Sequencing of this T cell receptor (beta chain) was carried out in a study of regulatory T cells in long-lasting Graves disease. From germline, CDR1 is SQVTM and CDR2 ANQGSEA. This CDR3 contains 14 residues. V lost 3 bases, J lost 1 base, and 3 bases stayed unmatched. Overall study results and limits: Newly diagnosed disease favored TRBV20-1 and TRBJ2-1 over persistent disease.

This sample's time point: newly diagnosed GD, antithyroid drugs for less than 3 months. The authors made the TCR library using RNA they extracted from PBMCs. The authors built TCR beta libraries using iRepertoire HTBI primers and Arm-PCR of CDR3 regions. From the multiplex PCR reads, TCRdb called clonotypes with MiXCR, one entry per CDR3 protein. This sample has around 420,000 distinct CDR3 sequences, with approximately 15% found just once. This clonotype was counted at least ten times. Its antigen remains unknown. This sample also belongs to another study, concerning T cells in Graves' hyperthyroidism and ophthalmopathy.

Here the sequenced sample was peripheral blood mononuclear cells (PBMCs), taken at new diagnosis, from a patient treated with antithyroid drugs. This receptor was taken from a woman aged 40 to 50 with Graves disease. V is TRBV29-1 and J is TRBJ2-4; TRBD1 matches at 7 bases. The CDR3 coding sequence is TGCAGCGTTGACCCGACAGGGGCCAAAAACATTCAGTACTTC. Translated, it gives CSVDPTGAKNIQYF.